The next 27 T cell receptor beta chains were all read from a single sample in a study of tumor-infiltrating lymphocytes in primary liver carcinoma. The approximately 20-31 mg bulk tissue piece was not sorted before simultaneous RNA and DNA extraction. With approximately 500 ng total RNA as template and a constant-region primer, TCR beta cDNA was made. Employing slightly modified ARM-PCR, three nested multiplex PCR rounds were run, and these gave rise to the TCR beta libraries. It was with TRBV1-TRBV30 forward primers and a C-beta reverse primer that the first two PCR rounds were run, at roughly 9 cycles each. In TCRdb, the multiplex PCR reads were re-called with MiXCR into one record per CDR3 protein. The data hold 35,000 to 50,000 distinct CDR3 sequences, with roughly 74% observed a single time. Input material: tumor-adjacent normal liver tissue. The receptors were sampled from a woman in her 30s with primary liver carcinoma and hepatitis B virus infection.

The V gene is TRBV30, the J gene TRBJ2-3; 9 nucleotides align to TRBD2. The CDR3 covers 12 residues. The V gene's germline CDR1 is GTSNPN and CDR2 SVGIG (reference sequence). The CDR3 here is CVCGTSINTQYF. CDR3 nucleotides: TGTGTCTGCGGGACTAGCATAAATACGCAGTATTTT.

On this clonotype itself: A junction boundary mismatches the germline segment, possibly from a read error. The chain combines TRBV6-5 with TRBJ2-5; D gene unclear. Germline assignment: CDR1 MNHEY and CDR2 SVGAGI. The length of the CDR3 is 13 residues. The CDR3 protein is CVSSYDEKETQYF. As DNA, the CDR3 is TGTGTCAGCAGTTACGATGAGAAAGAGACCCAGTACTTC.

The J gene is TRBJ1-1, the V gene TRBV11-1; D not resolved. V was trimmed by 3 bases and J by 3 bases, leaving 11 bases between them. This CDR3 is built from 14 residues. The germline gives CDR1 SGHAT, CDR2 FQDESV (reference sequence). The CDR3 region is CASSFGPGYTEAFF. The CDR3 DNA reads as TGTGCCAGCAGCTTCGGACCGGGGTACACTGAAGCTTTCTTT. Based on the CDR3 plus reference TRBV11-1 and TRBJ1-1, the full variable domain is EAEVAQSPRYKITEKSQAVAFWCDPISGHATLYWYRQILGQGPELLVQFQDESVVDDSQLPKDRFSAERLKGVDSTLKIQPAELGDSAMYLCASSFGPGYTEAFFGQGTRLTVV.

With regard to this clonotype: It is likely a read error, because the conserved phenylalanine at the end of the CDR3 is missing. This chain uses TRBV5-1 with TRBJ2-1; 7 bases fit TRBD2. Germline values: CDR1 SGHRS, CDR2 YFSETQ. The CDR3 is 13 amino acids. V gave up 1 base and J gave up 9 bases; unmatched junction bases: 4. The chain's CDR3 is CASSLRLAFEQFL. The CDR3 DNA reads TGCGCCAGCAGCTTGAGACTAGCTTTTGAGCAGTTCCTC.

In regard to this clonotype: Just one base apart from a much larger clone, this may be a read error. This chain joins TRBV5-1 and TRBJ2-7, with D tentatively TRBD1 (6 bases). The CDR3 covers 16 residues. V was shortened by 2 bases and J by 3 bases, with 18 bases between the two germline ends. The V gene's germline CDR1 is SGHRS and CDR2 YFSETQ. CDR3 region: CASSFGGSRRVYEQYF. The CDR3 bases are TGCGCCAGCAGCTTTGGGGGCAGCCGAAGGGTCTACGAGCAGTACTTC.

As to this clonotype: This likely comes from a read error, as the CDR3 has no conserved phenylalanine or tryptophan at its end. The DNA is omitted, as the CDR3 cannot be located on it reliably, and the CDR3 follows TCRdb's listing. This chain connects TRBV4-3 to TRBJ1-1. The CDR3 is 12 residues long, ends included. CDR1 LGHNA and CDR2 YSLEER come from the germline V gene. CDR3 region: CQQPRSGVSSFL.

This clonotype was counted only a few times. This chain uses TRBV7-3 with TRBJ2-3, with 11 bases aligning to TRBD2. The germline gives CDR1 SGHTA, CDR2 FQGTGA. The CDR3 contains 16 residues. V lost 4 bases to trimming and J lost 4 bases; unmatched junction nucleotides: 7. The CDR3 nucleotides read TGTGCCAGCAGCTCTAGCGGGAGGACCAAGGCAGATACGCAGTATTTT. Its translation: CASSSSGRTKADTQYF. The whole variable domain, remainder taken from reference TRBV7-3 and TRBJ2-3, is GAGVSQTPSNKVTEKGKYVELRCDPISGHTALYWYRQSLGQGPEFLIYFQGTGAADDSGLPNDRFFAVRPEGSVSTLKIQRTERGDSAVYLCASSSSGRTKADTQYFGPGTRLTVL.

This clonotype was recorded a few times. Its ends do not fully match the called genes, so a read error is possible. V and J are TRBV10-2 and TRBJ2-1; D is perhaps TRBD1 (5 bases). The CDR3 loop spans 14 amino acids. Germline CDR1 reads WSHSY; CDR2 reads SAAADI. CDR3 nucleotides: TGCGCCAGCAGTGAATACAGGCAGAACAACGAGCAGTTCTTC. As protein: CASSEYRQNNEQFF.

This clonotype was seen just once. The junction departs from the called germline gene at one end, perhaps through a read error. This chain links TRBV6-5 with TRBJ2-2; tentatively, D is TRBD1 (6 bases). This CDR3 comprises 15 residues. Germline V gene lookup returns CDR1 MNHEY and CDR2 SVGAGI. CDR3 in amino acids: CASTSPGHHTGELFF. The CDR3 DNA sequence: TGTGCCAGCACTTCACCGGGACACCACACTGGGGAGCTGTTTTTT.

V usage is TRBV29-1 and J usage is TRBJ2-7; D perhaps matches TRBD2 (6 bases). This CDR3 comprises 17 residues. V lost 4 bases and J 9 bases, leaving 31 bases between the germline ends. Germline CDR1 SQVTM, CDR2 ANQGSEA. In nucleotides, the CDR3 is TGCAGCGTTGTCCATCGGCAGGAGGGTAGGCCTGTAAACGTGCAGTACTTC. Translated: CSVVHRQEGRPVNVQYF.

With regard to this clonotype: One junction end disagrees with the germline gene, perhaps due to a read error. This chain uses TRBV4-3 with TRBJ2-1; TRBD2 aligns across 7 bases. CDR1 LGHNA and CDR2 YSLEER come from the germline V gene. This CDR3 has 17 residues. The CDR3 DNA reads TGTGCCAGCAGTCAAGGCCCCATGGTAGCGGGTCAAAATGAGCAGTTCTTC. It specifies CASSQGPMVAGQNEQFF.

In the case of this clonotype: Mismatch with germline at one junction end may stem from a read error. This chain uses TRBV28 with TRBJ1-2; 7 nucleotides match TRBD1. CDR1 is MDHEN and CDR2 is SYDVKM in the germline V gene. The length of the CDR3 is 14 residues. Written as DNA, the CDR3 is TGTGCCAGCAGCACAGGGGCCACTAACTATGGCTACGCCTTC. This gives the protein CASSTGATNYGYAF.

In this sample, this clonotype turned up once. Just one base apart from a much larger clone, this may be a read error. This chain uses TRBV7-3 with TRBJ1-2; 7 positions agree with TRBD1. The CDR3 consists of 15 residues. V was pared by 4 bases and J by 1 base, with 6 bases of the junction left unmatched. The germline gives CDR1 SGHTA, CDR2 FQGTGA. The CDR3 DNA follows: TGTGCCAGCAGCTCGGACAGGCTGAGTAACTATGGCTACACCTTC. Its protein is CASSSDRLSNYGYTF.

This rearrangement joins TRBV10-2 to TRBJ2-3; 7 nucleotides match TRBD2. The CDR3 length is 19 residues. Germline assignment: CDR1 WSHSY and CDR2 SAAADI. Germline trimming cut 9 bases from V and 4 bases from J; bases unmatched to any gene: 25. The CDR3 nucleotides read TGCGCCAGTAGTCGCCCGCCAGGGCTTGCGGGAGACGGGTCAGATACGCAGTATTTT. It specifies CASSRPPGLAGDGSDTQYF.

The J gene is TRBJ1-5, the V gene TRBV30; D may be TRBD1 (5 bases). The CDR3 extends over 15 amino acids. The germline V gene has CDR1 GTSNPN and CDR2 SVGIG (reference sequence). V was shortened by 2 bases and J by 3 bases, with 14 bases between the two germline ends. CDR3 sequence: CAWSRGGGTNQPQHF. The DNA of the CDR3 is TGTGCCTGGAGTAGGGGAGGTGGCACCAATCAGCCCCAGCATTTT.

This clonotype is a singleton in its sample. A much larger clone is a single base away; this may be a read error. V and J are TRBV7-3 and TRBJ2-1; D uncertain. Germline V gene sequence: CDR1 SGHTA, CDR2 FQGTGA. The CDR3 is made up of 13 amino acids. This CDR3 is CASNLTVRDEQFF. CDR3 DNA sequence: TGTGCCAGCAACTTAACCGTAAGGGATGAGCAGTTCTTC.

The J gene is TRBJ2-7, the V gene TRBV7-9; the D gene is possibly TRBD1 (6 bases). The germline V gene has CDR1 SEHNR and CDR2 FQNEAQ (reference sequence). The CDR3 runs 15 residues. In DNA form, the CDR3 reads TGTGGCAACAGCCCCTCCGGGACACATGCCTACGAGCAGTACTTC. This gives the protein CGNSPSGTHAYEQYF.

Regarding this clonotype: One base away lies a much larger clone, so this may be a sequencing read error. The chain carries TRBV7-9 and TRBJ2-3, with TRBD2 identical over 10 bases. The CDR3 covers 16 residues. Per germline, CDR1 SEHNR and CDR2 FQNEAQ (reference sequence). J lost 4 bases, V lost 1 base, and 5 bases had no gene match. The CDR3 nucleotides read TGTGCCAGCAGCTTAGGCCTAGCGGGAGCCTCAGATACGCAGTATTTT. Protein product: CASSLGLAGASDTQYF.

Note on this clonotype: No conserved phenylalanine or tryptophan is present at the end of the CDR3, so a read error is the likely explanation. CDR3 DNA: TGTGCCAGCAGCCAGTACATGGCATACGAGCAGTACCTC. Translating gives CASSQYMAYEQYL. The chain recombines TRBV4-2 with TRBJ2-7; the D is unclear. The CDR3 spans 13 residues. Between the trimmed V and J ends, which lost 3 bases and 4 bases, there was a span of 10 bases. Germline CDR1 is LGHNA and CDR2 is YNFKEQ.

To note about this clonotype: A clone one base away is much larger, so this may be a read error. The chain has TRBV5-6 and TRBJ2-3; TRBD2 aligns across 8 bases. The germline gives CDR1 SGHDT, CDR2 YYEEEE. CDR3 length: 14 residues. CDR3 loop: CTSSRTSWTDTQYF. The CDR3 DNA reads as TGTACCAGCAGTCGGACTAGCTGGACAGATACGCAGTATTTT.

Points on this clonotype: An end of the junction differs from the germline gene, which may be a read error. The chain recombines TRBV29-1 with TRBJ1-5; maybe TRBD1 (6 bases). Germline CDR1 is SQVTM and CDR2 is ANQGSEA. This CDR3 spans 12 amino acids. CDR3 sequence (DNA): TGCAGTGTGGAACAGGGAAGCCAGCCCCAGCACTTT. As protein: CSVEQGSQPQHF.

As regards this clonotype: Without the conserved terminal phenylalanine or tryptophan, this CDR3 likely stems from a read error. J is TRBJ1-6 and V is TRBV4-1; no reliable D call. The CDR3 extends over 17 amino acids. In germline, CDR1 is MGHRA, CDR2 YSYEKL. The CDR3 loop reads CASNQGPPRETNSPLHS. CDR3 sequence (DNA): TGCGCCAGCAACCAAGGCCCCCCCCGGGAGACTAATTCACCCCTCCACTCT.

To note about this clonotype: A much larger clone differs from this one at a single base, so this may be a read error. The gene calls are TRBV7-9 and TRBJ2-7; D may match TRBD1 or TRBD2 (6 bases each). The V and J ends lost 5 bases and 1 base respectively, with 18 bases between them. The CDR3 sequence is 16 residues long. Germline V gene data show CDR1 as SEHNR and CDR2 as FQNEAQ (reference sequence). The CDR3 sequence: CASSVLRGRGSYEQYF. CDR3 coding DNA: TGTGCCAGCAGCGTCCTACGGGGGCGCGGGTCCTACGAGCAGTACTTC.

There are a few counts of this clonotype. A much bigger clone sits one base away, suggesting this may be a read error. The rearrangement uses TRBV5-4 and TRBJ2-7; D gene uncertain. The CDR3 length is 14 residues. Germline V gene lookup returns CDR1 SGHNT and CDR2 YYREEE (reference sequence). The CDR3 region is CAGSSSYSSYEQYF. The CDR3 nucleotides read TGTGCCGGCAGCTCCTCCTACTCTTCCTACGAGCAGTACTTC.

As concerns this clonotype: This may stem from a read error, because a much larger clone lies one nucleotide away. The chain links TRBV5-1 to TRBJ2-7, with 13 bases matching TRBD2. There are 16 residues in the CDR3. CDR1 and CDR2 (germline): SGHRS, YFSETQ. The CDR3 loop reads CTSSLGLAGNLVEQYF. CDR3 DNA: TGCACCAGCAGCTTGGGACTAGCGGGAAATCTGGTCGAGCAGTACTTC. Based on the CDR3 plus reference TRBV5-1 and TRBJ2-7, the full variable domain is KAGVTQTPRYLIKTRGQQVTLSCSPISGHRSVSWYQQTPGQGLQFLFEYFSETQRNKGNFPGRFSGRQFSNSRSEMNVSTLELGDSALYLCTSSLGLAGNLVEQYFGPGTRLTVT.

This clonotype was seen at least ten times. This chain uses TRBV6-5 with TRBJ2-1, with 7 bases lining up with TRBD1. V lost 5 bases and J lost 5; bases outside the gene matches: 9. The CDR3 is made up of 15 amino acids. Germline CDR1 reads MNHEY; CDR2 reads SVGAGI. As DNA, the CDR3 is TGTGCCAGCAGTACCCGACAGGGTGCCCACAATGAGCAGTTCTTC. It translates to CASSTRQGAHNEQFF.

A single count supports this clonotype. The chain combines TRBV4-3 with TRBJ2-1; TRBD2 might be the D (5 bases). V was shortened by 6 bases and J by 6 bases, with 18 bases between the two germline ends. Germline CDR1 reads LGHNA; CDR2 reads YSLEER. CDR3 length: 15 residues. This CDR3 is CASSQFWRKCNEQFF. In nucleotides, the CDR3 is TGCGCCAGCAGTCAGTTTTGGAGGAAGTGCAATGAGCAGTTCTTC.